This TCR beta chain originates from a study of blood T cell repertoires in COVID-19. Measured with immunoSEQ multiplex PCR; TCRdb has only the in-frame clones, and not every one. The sample consists of about 79,000 clones, more than 85% of them appearing once. From germline, CDR1 is LGHNA and CDR2 YSLEER. There are 16 residues in the CDR3. With 0 bases removed from V and 4 bases from J, the gap between germline ends came to 15 bases. The sequenced sample consisted of peripheral blood. The chain employs TRBV4-3 and TRBJ1-2; possibly TRBD1 for D (6 bases). This receptor was obtained from a man between 70 and 80 years old with active or convalescent COVID-19. In DNA, the CDR3 is TGCGCCAGCAGCCAAGACCCCATGGGGGCTACCTATGGCTACACCTTC. This sequence encodes CASSQDPMGATYGYTF.